The 18 T cell receptor beta chains reported below all come from one sample, sequenced in a study of OX40 agonist ivuxolimab in advanced cancers. Sequencing used immunoSEQ multiplex PCR; TCRdb keeps in-frame clones, though not all of them. The repertoire consists of tens of thousands of clones, with about 85% occurring once and the leading ten covering approximately 1%. Sequencing was performed on CD4+ or CD8+ T cells sorted from blood, taken in a trial of the OX40 agonist ivuxolimab. Receptors were obtained from an adult with an advanced solid tumor such as melanoma, head and neck, liver or kidney cancer.

The chain has TRBV28 and TRBJ2-7, with D maybe TRBD2 (5 bases). The V gene's germline CDR1 is MDHEN and CDR2 SYDVKM. V was shortened by 2 bases and J by 8 bases, with 10 bases between the two germline ends. This CDR3 contains 12 residues. Written as DNA, the CDR3 is TGTGCCAGCAGTTTAGAGGGCAGAAAGCAGTACTTC. Residues: CASSLEGRKQYF.

This clone occurred once. The chain uses TRBV7-9 and TRBJ2-7, with D possibly matching TRBD2 (7 bases). The ends were cut back, 4 bases at V and 4 bases at J, with 23 bases in the middle. The CDR3 runs 17 residues. The germline CDR1 and CDR2 sequences are SEHNR and FQNEAQ (reference sequence). CDR3 loop: CASSSPRGGRNSYEQYF. Written as DNA, the CDR3 is TGTGCCAGCAGCTCACCGAGGGGGGGGCGGAATTCTTACGAGCAGTACTTC.

The V call is TRBV5-1, the J call TRBJ2-1, with TRBD1 matching 9 bases. Per the germline V gene, CDR1 is SGHRS and CDR2 is YFSETQ. The CDR3 runs to 17 residues. V lost 0 bases to trimming and J lost 1 base; unmatched junction nucleotides: 5. The CDR3 DNA reads as TGCGCCAGCAGCTTGGAAGTGGGACAGGGTTCCTACAATGAGCAGTTCTTC. It encodes CASSLEVGQGSYNEQFF.

The rearrangement links TRBV5-1 to TRBJ1-1, with 9 bases fitting TRBD1. Losses at the gene ends were 1 base for V and 1 base for J; bases not matched to a gene: 5. The germline CDR1 and CDR2 sequences are SGHRS and YFSETQ. CDR3 length equals 16 residues. The CDR3 sequence: CASSLLQGATNTEAFF. In DNA form, the CDR3 reads TGCGCCAGCAGCTTGTTACAGGGGGCGACGAACACTGAAGCTTTCTTT.

V usage is TRBV6-5 and J usage is TRBJ2-7, with TRBD1 matching 11 bases. From germline, CDR1 is MNHEY and CDR2 SVGAGI. The CDR3 runs to 15 residues. After removal of 2 bases from V and 4 bases from J, the junction contained 4 bases not matched to a gene. The CDR3 DNA is TGTGCCAGCAGTTACGCGGGACAGGGGGGTTACGAGCAGTACTTC. Its translation: CASSYAGQGGYEQYF.

The V call is TRBV9, the J call TRBJ2-5, with TRBD2 matching over 8 bases. Germline V gene sequence: CDR1 SGDLS, CDR2 YYNGEE. The CDR3 length is 15 residues. Trimming took 4 bases from V and 5 from J; bases not matched to a gene: 10. As DNA, the CDR3 is TGTGCCAGCAGCATTAGCGGGATCGCGGCGGAGACCCAGTACTTC. It encodes CASSISGIAAETQYF.

This chain uses TRBV7-2 with TRBJ2-1; weak D call: TRBD2 (5 bases). V lost 4 bases and J lost 1, with 17 bases in between. CDR1 and CDR2 from the germline V gene are SGHTA and FQGNSA. CDR3 size: 17 residues. The CDR3 loop is CASSSKIARDSYNEQFF. In DNA, the CDR3 is TGTGCCAGCAGCTCAAAGATTGCACGGGATTCCTACAATGAGCAGTTCTTC.

As concerns this clone: This may come from a read error, since a much larger clone is one base off. The sample holds other DNA sequences that translate to the same CDR3. J is TRBJ1-4 and V is TRBV30, with 9 bases aligning to TRBD1. V trimming: 3 bases; J trimming: 3 bases; junction bases outside the gene matches: 2. The germline V gene encodes CDR1 GTSNPN and CDR2 SVGIG (reference sequence). This CDR3 contains 14 residues. CDR3 in amino acids: CAWSRQGANEKLFF. Written as DNA, the CDR3 is TGTGCCTGGAGCCGACAGGGGGCTAATGAAAAACTGTTTTTT.

The rearrangement uses TRBV19 and TRBJ1-5; D remains ambiguous. Germline V gene sequence: CDR1 LNHDA, CDR2 SQIVND (reference sequence). V shed 3 bases and J shed 2 bases, with 17 bases lying between them. The CDR3 contains 17 residues. CDR3 protein: CASSMTVSGSGNQPQHF. The CDR3 bases are TGTGCCAGTAGTATGACGGTGTCGGGGAGCGGCAATCAGCCCCAGCATTTT. Combining the CDR3 with reference TRBV19 and TRBJ1-5 gives the whole variable domain DGGITQSPKYLFRKEGQNVTLSCEQNLNHDAMYWYRQDPGQGLRLIYYSQIVNDFQKGDIAEGYSVSREKKESFPLTVTSAQKNPTAFYLCASSMTVSGSGNQPQHFGDGTRLSIL.

The chain is built from TRBV6-6 and TRBJ2-1; D gene ambiguous. The CDR3 is 12 amino acids. V dropped 2 bases and J dropped 7 bases, with 6 bases sitting between them. The germline CDR1 and CDR2 sequences are MNHNY and SVGAGI (reference sequence). DNA of the CDR3: TGTGCCAGCAGTTACGTCGGAAATGAGCAGTTCTTC. This translates into CASSYVGNEQFF.

The V gene is TRBV30, the J gene TRBJ2-3; maybe TRBD1 (6 bases). The CDR3 runs 16 residues. Germline-derived CDR1 and CDR2 are GTSNPN and SVGIG (reference sequence). The V and J ends lost 3 bases and 7 bases respectively, with 23 bases between them. Here the CDR3 reads CAWRPPGDPGLNTQYF. DNA of the CDR3: TGTGCCTGGAGACCCCCAGGGGACCCGGGCCTTAATACGCAGTATTTT.

In its sample, this clone was seen a few times. This chain connects TRBV7-6 to TRBJ2-3; 7 positions match TRBD1. V lost 3 bases, J lost 3 bases, and 6 bases stayed unmatched. Looked up from germline, CDR1 is SGHVS and CDR2 is FNYEAQ. This CDR3 has 15 amino acids. The CDR3 is CASSFGGQETDTQYF. The CDR3 DNA sequence: TGTGCCAGCAGCTTTGGAGGACAGGAAACAGATACGCAGTATTTT.

This rearrangement joins TRBV18 to TRBJ1-5, with D maybe TRBD1 (5 bases). CDR3 length equals 14 residues. Germline V CDR1 and CDR2: KGHSH, LQKENI. Trimming stripped 4 bases from V and 5 bases from J, with 12 bases between. CDR3 coding DNA: TGTGCCAGCTCACTCCGGGACGGAGATCAGCCCCAGCATTTT. It specifies CASSLRDGDQPQHF.

This sequence joins TRBV15 and TRBJ2-6, with a possible D match to TRBD2 (5 bases). This CDR3 has 14 amino acids. V lost 6 bases and J lost 3, with 9 bases in between. CDR1 is LNHNV and CDR2 is YYDKDF in the germline V gene (reference sequence). CDR3 sequence (DNA): TGTGCCACCAGTACTAGGGTTGGGGCCAACGTCCTGACTTTC. This translates into CATSTRVGANVLTF.

The V gene is TRBV7-2, the J gene TRBJ2-6, with D possibly matching TRBD1 (6 bases). Germline loops: CDR1 SGHTA, CDR2 FQGNSA. Trimming pared 8 bases from V and 0 bases from J, leaving 14 bases between. CDR3 length: 16 residues. CDR3 sequence reads: CASGKDSISGANVLTF. The CDR3 nucleotides are TGTGCCAGCGGCAAGGACAGTATCTCTGGGGCCAACGTCCTGACTTTC. Drawing the rest from reference TRBV7-2 and TRBJ2-6, the complete variable domain is GAGVSQSPSNKVTEKGKDVELRCDPISGHTALYWYRQSLGQGLEFLIYFQGNSAPDKSGLPSDRFSAERTGGSVSTLTIQRTQQEDSAVYLCASGKDSISGANVLTFGAGSRLTVL.

The CDR3 protein is CASSLRPPDSSYEQYF. CDR3 in DNA: TGTGCCAGCAGCTTACGCCCTCCCGATTCCTCCTACGAGCAGTACTTC. The chain has TRBV7-6 and TRBJ2-7; no firm D call. CDR3 length equals 16 residues. Trimming stripped 2 bases from V and 0 bases from J, with 14 bases between. Germline values: CDR1 SGHVS, CDR2 FNYEAQ.

This clone occurred once. The V gene is TRBV5-6, the J gene TRBJ2-6, with a possible D match to TRBD2 (5 bases). The CDR3 consists of 17 residues. With 1 base removed from V and 0 bases from J, the gap between germline ends came to 11 bases. Germline V lookup: CDR1 SGHDT, CDR2 YYEEEE. This CDR3 reads CASSLTGYVSGANVLTF. CDR3 coding DNA: TGTGCCAGCAGCTTGACGGGGTATGTCTCTGGGGCCAACGTCCTGACTTTC.

The chain joins TRBV7-2 to TRBJ2-5; D remains unclear. V dropped 3 bases and J dropped 5 bases, with 10 bases sitting between them. The CDR3 contains 13 residues. Germline V gene lookup returns CDR1 SGHTA and CDR2 FQGNSA. DNA of the CDR3: TGTGCCAGCAGCTTCTCGGTTGGGGAGACCCAGTACTTC. Amino acids: CASSFSVGETQYF.